The entry that follows covers one TCR beta chain sequence. Antigen specificity is unknown. These data belong to a study of T cell responses to AZD1222 COVID-19 vaccine. Points from the study as a whole: A reported finding is that nearly half of spike-specific TCRs target unmutated variant regions.

Generated by immunoSEQ multiplex PCR, the TCRdb table keeps only in-frame clones and is missing some. The sample has roughly 93,000 clones, about 90% seen once. The origin of this receptor is an adult in good health. The starting material was peripheral blood, obtained on day 0 of AZD1222 vaccination.

In nucleotides, the CDR3 is TGCGCCAGCATCGCTGAGGGGGCGGGTTCGAACTCGGCTTTCTTT. Protein sequence: CASIAEGAGSNSAFF. This chain uses TRBV5-1 with TRBJ1-1, with 7 bases fitting TRBD1. The J segment lost 11 bases and the V segment lost 6 bases, leaving 19 bases of the junction unmatched. This CDR3 spans 15 amino acids. The germline V gene has CDR1 SGHRS and CDR2 YFSETQ.